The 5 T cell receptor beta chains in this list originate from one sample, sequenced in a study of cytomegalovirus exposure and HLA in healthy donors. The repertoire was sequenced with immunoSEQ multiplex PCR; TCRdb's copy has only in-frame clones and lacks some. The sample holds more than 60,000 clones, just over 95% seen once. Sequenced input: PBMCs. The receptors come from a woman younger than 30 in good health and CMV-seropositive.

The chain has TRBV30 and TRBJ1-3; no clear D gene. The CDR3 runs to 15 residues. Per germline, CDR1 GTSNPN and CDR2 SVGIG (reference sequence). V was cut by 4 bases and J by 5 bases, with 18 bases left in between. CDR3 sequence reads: CAWTQDSVVRNTIYF. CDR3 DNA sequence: TGTGCCTGGACCCAGGATTCCGTCGTGCGAAACACCATATATTTT. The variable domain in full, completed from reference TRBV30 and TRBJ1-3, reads SQTIHQWPATLVQPVGSPLSLECTVEGTSNPNLYWYRQAAGRGLQLLFYSVGIGQISSEVPQNLSASRPQDRQFILSSKKLLLSDSGFYLCAWTQDSVVRNTIYFGEGSWLTVV.

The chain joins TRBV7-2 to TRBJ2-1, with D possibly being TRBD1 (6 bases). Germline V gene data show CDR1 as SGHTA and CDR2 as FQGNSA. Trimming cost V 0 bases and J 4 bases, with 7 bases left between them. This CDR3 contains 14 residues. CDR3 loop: CASSLAQGYNEQFF. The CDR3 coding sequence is TGTGCCAGCAGCTTAGCACAGGGATACAATGAGCAGTTCTTC.

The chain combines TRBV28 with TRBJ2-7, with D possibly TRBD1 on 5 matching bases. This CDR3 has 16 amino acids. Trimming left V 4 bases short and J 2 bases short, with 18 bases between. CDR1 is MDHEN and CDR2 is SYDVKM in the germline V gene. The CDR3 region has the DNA TGTGCCAGCAGTTCCCTTTGGGGCAGGTCAGCCTACGAGCAGTACTTC. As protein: CASSSLWGRSAYEQYF.

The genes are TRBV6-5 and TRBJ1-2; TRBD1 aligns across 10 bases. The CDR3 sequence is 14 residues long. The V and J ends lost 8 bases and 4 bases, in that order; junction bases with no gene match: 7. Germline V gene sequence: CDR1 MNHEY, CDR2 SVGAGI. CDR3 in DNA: TGTGCCAGCTCGACAGGGGGCCCCATCTATGGCTACACCTTC. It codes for CASSTGGPIYGYTF.

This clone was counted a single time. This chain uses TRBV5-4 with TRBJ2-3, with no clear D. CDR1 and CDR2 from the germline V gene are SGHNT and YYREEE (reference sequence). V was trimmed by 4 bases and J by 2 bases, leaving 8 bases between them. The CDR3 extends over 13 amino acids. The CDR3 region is CASSLPNTDTQYF. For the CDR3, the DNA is TGTGCCAGCAGCCTTCCTAACACAGATACGCAGTATTTT.